The subject of this entry is one T cell receptor (beta chain). Reverse transcription of 0.5 to 1 ug RNA was performed with random hexamers. The amplification used immunoSEQ multiplex PCR on TCR beta CDR3; it spanned 54 Vbeta and 13 Jbeta. TCRdb redid the calling of the immunoSEQ multiplex PCR reads with MiXCR, one entry per CDR3 protein. The table includes more than 200,000 distinct CDR3 sequences, approximately 94% detected once. The germline V gene has CDR1 DFQATT and CDR2 SNEGSKA (reference sequence). V lost 6 bases, J lost 6 bases, and 18 bases lay in between. The CDR3 has 14 amino acids. This entry comes from a study of CD8 T cells in Susac syndrome. The study sequenced TCR beta in blood CD8+ and CD4+ T cells.

This TCR derives from a human donor with Susac syndrome. The sample consisted of CD4+ T cells from PBMCs. The V and J genes are TRBV20-1 and TRBJ2-1; D might be TRBD2 (5 bases). In DNA, the CDR3 is TGCAGTGCCCTGGACTTCCGCGGCAGCAATGAGCAGTTCTTC. Translation: CSALDFRGSNEQFF.